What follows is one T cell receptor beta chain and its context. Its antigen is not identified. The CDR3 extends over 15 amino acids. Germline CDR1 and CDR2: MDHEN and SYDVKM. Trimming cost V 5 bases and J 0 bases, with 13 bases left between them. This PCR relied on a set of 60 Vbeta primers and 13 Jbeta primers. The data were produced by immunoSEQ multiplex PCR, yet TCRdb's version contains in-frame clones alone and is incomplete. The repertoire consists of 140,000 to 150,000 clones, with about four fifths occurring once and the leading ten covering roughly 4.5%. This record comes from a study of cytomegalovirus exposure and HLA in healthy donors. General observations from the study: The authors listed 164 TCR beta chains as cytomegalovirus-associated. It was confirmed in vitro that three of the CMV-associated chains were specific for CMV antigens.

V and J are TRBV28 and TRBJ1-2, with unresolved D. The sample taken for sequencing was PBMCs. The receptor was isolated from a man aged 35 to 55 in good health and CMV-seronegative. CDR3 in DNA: TGTGCCAGCAGTACTGGAGGATCATCTAACTATGGCTACACCTTC. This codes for CASSTGGSSNYGYTF.